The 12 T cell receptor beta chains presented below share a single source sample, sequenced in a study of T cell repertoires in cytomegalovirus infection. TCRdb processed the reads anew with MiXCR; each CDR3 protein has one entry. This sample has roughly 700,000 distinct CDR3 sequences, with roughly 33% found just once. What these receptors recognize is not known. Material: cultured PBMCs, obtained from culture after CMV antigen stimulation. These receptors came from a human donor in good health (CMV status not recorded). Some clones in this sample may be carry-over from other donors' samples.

CDR3 sequence: CASIRIQGSDEQYF. The CDR3 nucleotides are TGTGCCAGCATTCGCATACAGGGATCGGACGAGCAGTACTTC. The J gene is TRBJ2-7, the V gene TRBV6-5; possibly TRBD1 for D (6 bases). Trimming took off 7 bases at V and 5 bases at J, with 18 bases between the two ends. Germline V gives CDR1 MNHEY, CDR2 SVGAGI. This CDR3 has 14 amino acids.

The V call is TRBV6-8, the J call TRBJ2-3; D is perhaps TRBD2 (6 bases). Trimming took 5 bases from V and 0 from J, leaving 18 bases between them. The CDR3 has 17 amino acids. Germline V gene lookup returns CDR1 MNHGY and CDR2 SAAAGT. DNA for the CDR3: TGTGCCAGCAGTCCCGTAGGCGGGGCCACTAGCACAGATACGCAGTATTTT. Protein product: CASSPVGGATSTDTQYF.

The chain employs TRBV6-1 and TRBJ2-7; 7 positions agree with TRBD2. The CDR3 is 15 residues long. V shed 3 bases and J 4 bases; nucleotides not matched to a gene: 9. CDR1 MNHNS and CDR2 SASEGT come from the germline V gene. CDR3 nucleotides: TGTGCCAGCAGTGAGGGAGGGACTGGGAATTACGAGCAGTACTTC. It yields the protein CASSEGGTGNYEQYF.

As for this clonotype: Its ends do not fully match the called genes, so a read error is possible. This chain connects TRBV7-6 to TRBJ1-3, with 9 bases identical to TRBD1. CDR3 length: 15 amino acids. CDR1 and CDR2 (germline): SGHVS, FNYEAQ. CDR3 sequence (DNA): TGTACCAGCAGCCAGGGGACAGGGTCTGGAAACACCATATATTTT. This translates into CTSSQGTGSGNTIYF.

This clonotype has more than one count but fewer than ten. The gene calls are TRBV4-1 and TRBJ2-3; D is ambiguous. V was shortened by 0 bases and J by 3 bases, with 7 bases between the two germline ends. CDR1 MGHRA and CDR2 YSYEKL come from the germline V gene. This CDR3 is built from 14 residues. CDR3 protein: CASSQDSGTDTQYF. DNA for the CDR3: TGCGCCAGCAGCCAAGATTCAGGAACAGATACGCAGTATTTT.

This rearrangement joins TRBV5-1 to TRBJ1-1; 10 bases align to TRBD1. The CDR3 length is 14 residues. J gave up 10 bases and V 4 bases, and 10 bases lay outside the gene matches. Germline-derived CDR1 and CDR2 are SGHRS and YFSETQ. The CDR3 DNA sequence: TGCGCCAGCAGCCCGGGACAGGGGACGGAGAGAGCTTTCTTT. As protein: CASSPGQGTERAFF.

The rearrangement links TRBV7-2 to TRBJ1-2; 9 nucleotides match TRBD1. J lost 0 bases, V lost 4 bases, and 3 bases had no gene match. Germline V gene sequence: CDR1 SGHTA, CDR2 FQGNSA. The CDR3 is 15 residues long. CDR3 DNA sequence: TGTGCCAGCAGCTCATGGACAGGGGCTAACTATGGCTACACCTTC. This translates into CASSSWTGANYGYTF.

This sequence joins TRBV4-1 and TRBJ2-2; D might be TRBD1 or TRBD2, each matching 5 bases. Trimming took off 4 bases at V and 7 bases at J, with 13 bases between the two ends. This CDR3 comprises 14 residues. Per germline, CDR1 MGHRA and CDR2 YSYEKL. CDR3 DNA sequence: TGCGCCAGCAGCCCAGGGACGATACACGGGGAGCTGTTTTTT. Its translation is CASSPGTIHGELFF.

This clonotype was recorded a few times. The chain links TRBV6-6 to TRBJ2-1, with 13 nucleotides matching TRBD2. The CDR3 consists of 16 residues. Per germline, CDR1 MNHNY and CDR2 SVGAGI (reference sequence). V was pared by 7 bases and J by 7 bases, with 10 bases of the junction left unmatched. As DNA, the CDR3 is TGTGCCAGCAATAGACCGGGACTAGCGGGAAGGAATGAGCAGTTCTTC. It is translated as CASNRPGLAGRNEQFF.

The CDR3 is CASSSGLARGEETQYF. CDR3 in DNA: TGTGCCAGCAGCTCGGGACTAGCGAGGGGGGAGGAGACCCAGTACTTC. The rearrangement uses TRBV7-2 and TRBJ2-5; 10 positions agree with TRBD2. The length of the CDR3 is 16 residues. V lost 4 bases, J lost 5 bases, and 10 bases stayed unmatched. CDR1 SGHTA and CDR2 FQGNSA come from the germline V gene.

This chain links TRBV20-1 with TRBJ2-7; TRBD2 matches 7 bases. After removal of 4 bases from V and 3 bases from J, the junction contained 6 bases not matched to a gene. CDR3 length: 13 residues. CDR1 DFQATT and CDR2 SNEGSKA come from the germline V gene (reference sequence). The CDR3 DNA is TGCAGTGCTATACTTCCGGGGGGCTACGAGCAGTACTTC. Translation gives CSAILPGGYEQYF.

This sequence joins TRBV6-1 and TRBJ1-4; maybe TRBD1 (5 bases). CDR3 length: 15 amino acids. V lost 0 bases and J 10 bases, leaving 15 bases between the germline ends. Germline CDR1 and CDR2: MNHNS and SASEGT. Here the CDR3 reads CASSEAGGPLGKLFF. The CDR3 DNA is TGTGCCAGCAGTGAAGCGGGGGGTCCACTGGGAAAACTGTTTTTT.